One and the same sample provided the 21 T cell receptor beta chains below, sequenced in a study of blood T cell repertoires in COVID-19. Measured with immunoSEQ multiplex PCR; TCRdb has only the in-frame clones, and not every one. The profile shows some 260,000 clones, more than 65% of them singletons. Sequencing was carried out using peripheral blood. These receptor sequences come from a young woman with acute or convalescent COVID-19.

DNA for the CDR3: TGTGCCAGCAGCACACAGGGATTCGGGGAGCTGTTTTTT. It specifies CASSTQGFGELFF. V gene TRBV6-5 combines with J gene TRBJ2-2; a weak D match, TRBD1 (6 bases). The germline V gene encodes CDR1 MNHEY and CDR2 SVGAGI. The CDR3 is made up of 13 amino acids. The V gene lost 6 bases and the J gene lost 7 bases, with 12 bases spanning the gap.

The chain couples TRBV5-4 to TRBJ2-5; TRBD2 might be the D (5 bases). CDR1 and CDR2 from the germline V gene are SGHNT and YYREEE (reference sequence). The germline V and J ends were trimmed by 2 bases and 2 bases, with 16 bases remaining between them. This CDR3 comprises 16 residues. CDR3 sequence (DNA): TGTGCCAGCAGCTTCCACTTGGGCCTAGCTCAAGAGACCCAGTACTTC. Protein product: CASSFHLGLAQETQYF.

The chain uses TRBV19 and TRBJ2-7; 14 bases align to TRBD2. V gave up 2 bases and J gave up 6 bases; unmatched junction bases: 3. The CDR3 covers 15 residues. CDR1 LNHDA and CDR2 SQIVND come from the germline V gene (reference sequence). The CDR3 loop reads CASSISTSGGGEQYF. As DNA, the CDR3 is TGTGCCAGTAGTATATCGACTAGCGGGGGGGGCGAGCAGTACTTC.

This clone was seen just once. The chain uses TRBV6-5 and TRBJ1-5, with 7 positions matching TRBD1. V shed 5 bases, J shed 5 bases, and the junction held 9 bases outside the gene matches. The CDR3 length is 15 residues. The germline gives CDR1 MNHEY, CDR2 SVGAGI. In DNA form, the CDR3 reads TGTGCCAGCAGTCCTCAGACAGGGAGGTATCAGCCCCAGCATTTT. The encoded protein is CASSPQTGRYQPQHF.

The rearrangement uses TRBV14 and TRBJ2-7; perhaps TRBD1 as D (5 bases). Germline CDR1 and CDR2: SGHDN and FVKESK. V lost 0 bases to trimming and J lost 4 bases, with 16 bases between them. This CDR3 has 16 residues. DNA of the CDR3: TGTGCCAGCAGCCAAGATTTCTCGAACAGGTGGTACGAGCAGTACTTC. This encodes CASSQDFSNRWYEQYF.

The chain couples TRBV6-5 to TRBJ1-2; 8 bases fit TRBD1. Germline CDR1 MNHEY, CDR2 SVGAGI. The V gene end was trimmed by 5 bases and the J gene end by 8 bases; junction bases not matched to a gene: 7. CDR3 size: 13 residues. In nucleotides, the CDR3 is TGTGCCAGCAGTACCCAGGACAGGGAAGGCTACACCTTC. Encoded protein: CASSTQDREGYTF.

The CDR3 DNA sequence: TGTGCCTGGAGTGTACCGCTGGCGGGTTCACCCCTCCACTTT. Amino acids: CAWSVPLAGSPLHF. The chain recombines TRBV30 with TRBJ1-6; D is ambiguous. Germline V CDR1 and CDR2: GTSNPN, SVGIG (reference sequence). This CDR3 has 14 amino acids. Trimming stripped 0 bases from V and 9 bases from J, with 12 bases between.

A word on this clone: The same CDR3 can be traced to other DNA sequences in this sample. In DNA, the CDR3 is TGTGCCAGCAGCCATAGTAATCAGCCCCAGCATTTT. Translating it yields CASSHSNQPQHF. The chain joins TRBV12-3 or TRBV12-4 to TRBJ1-5; D gene ambiguous. The CDR3 extends over 12 amino acids. V shed 6 bases and J shed 4 bases, with 7 bases lying between them.

The chain combines TRBV30 with TRBJ1-5; 8 bases are shared with TRBD1. Trimming cost V 2 bases and J 4 bases; bases outside gene matches: 10. Germline CDR1 reads GTSNPN; CDR2 reads SVGIG (reference sequence). CDR3 size: 16 residues. CDR3 residues: CAWSTDLTGANQPQHF. As DNA, the CDR3 is TGTGCCTGGAGTACCGACCTGACAGGGGCTAATCAGCCCCAGCATTTT.

The gene calls are TRBV7-6 and TRBJ2-7; TRBD2 matches 14 bases. This CDR3 region has 17 residues. The V gene end was trimmed by 5 bases and the J gene end by 2 bases; junction bases not matched to a gene: 8. The V gene's germline CDR1 is SGHVS and CDR2 FNYEAQ. CDR3 sequence: CASSQPGTSGRTYEQYF. The CDR3 nucleotides read TGTGCCAGCAGCCAACCGGGGACTAGCGGGAGAACCTACGAGCAGTACTTC.

In DNA form, the CDR3 reads TGTGCCAGCAGCTTAACAGGGGCTGAAGCTTTCTTT. Translating gives CASSLTGAEAFF. The chain uses TRBV5-5 and TRBJ1-1; 7 positions agree with TRBD1. CDR1 SGHKS and CDR2 YYEKEE come from the germline V gene (reference sequence). The CDR3 sequence is 12 residues long. J was trimmed by 6 bases and V by 2 bases; bases with no gene match: 1. Supplemented by reference TRBV5-5 and TRBJ1-1, the full variable domain reads DAGVTQSPTHLIKTRGQQVTLRCSPISGHKSVSWYQQVLGQGPQFIFQYYEKEERGRGNFPDRFSARQFPNYSSELNVNALLLGDSALYLCASSLTGAEAFFGQGTRLTVV.

This sequence joins TRBV29-1 and TRBJ1-2; no clear D gene. V was pared by 4 bases and J by 3 bases, with 9 bases between. The CDR3 length is 12 residues. Germline V CDR1 and CDR2: SQVTM, ANQGSEA. CDR3 region: CSVATEYYGYTF. CDR3 in DNA: TGCAGCGTTGCGACGGAGTACTATGGCTACACCTTC.

The V call is TRBV6-2 or TRBV6-3, the J call TRBJ1-1; 7 nucleotides match TRBD1. The V gene end was trimmed by 5 bases and the J gene end by 4 bases; junction bases not matched to a gene: 10. The CDR3 totals 15 residues. The germline V gene has CDR1 MNHEY and CDR2 SVGEGT. The CDR3 DNA reads as TGTGCCAGCAGTCGCCCGACAGGGAGTGGCACTGAAGCTTTCTTT. Translation: CASSRPTGSGTEAFF.

The chain combines TRBV11-1 with TRBJ2-1, with 13 bases that match TRBD2. The ends lost 4 bases at V and 7 bases at J; junction bases unmatched: 7. The CDR3 consists of 16 residues. CDR1 is SGHAT, CDR2 FQDESV, per germline (reference sequence). The CDR3 region has the DNA TGTGCCAGCAGCTCCTGGACTAGCGGGAGAGGAAATGAGCAGTTCTTC. It is translated as CASSSWTSGRGNEQFF.

The genes are TRBV30 and TRBJ2-1; D unresolved. Trimming took 1 base from V and 12 from J, leaving 7 bases between them. This CDR3 contains 10 residues. Germline CDR1 GTSNPN, CDR2 SVGIG (reference sequence). The CDR3 bases are TGTGCCTGGAGTGACTCGAGGCAGTTCTTC. Translation gives CAWSDSRQFF.

This clone was observed many times. This rearrangement joins TRBV5-1 to TRBJ1-3; D is uncertain. The CDR3 is made up of 14 amino acids. V lost 1 base and J lost 0, with 5 bases in between. Per germline, CDR1 SGHRS and CDR2 YFSETQ. DNA for the CDR3: TGCGCCAGCAGCTTGACTTACTCTGGAAACACCATATATTTT. Translation: CASSLTYSGNTIYF.

The rearrangement uses TRBV27 and TRBJ2-7, with D uncertain. V gave up 3 bases and J gave up 4 bases, with 10 bases separating them. Germline V gene data show CDR1 as MNHEY and CDR2 as SMNVEV (reference sequence). The CDR3 length is 13 residues. CDR3 in amino acids: CASSFGTSYEQYF. The CDR3 nucleotides are TGTGCCAGCAGTTTCGGTACTTCTTACGAGCAGTACTTC.

The chain joins TRBV18 to TRBJ2-4; TRBD2 matches 9 bases. CDR1 and CDR2 from the germline V gene are KGHSH and LQKENI. The CDR3 is 18 amino acids. The V gene end was trimmed by 3 bases and the J gene end by 0 bases; junction bases not matched to a gene: 9. The CDR3 DNA is TGTGCCAGCTCACCGGGACTAGCCCACGACCTAGCCAAAAACATTCAGTACTTC. Translating it yields CASSPGLAHDLAKNIQYF.

The chain employs TRBV6-2 or TRBV6-3 and TRBJ1-2, with D possibly matching TRBD1 (5 bases). Trimming took 0 bases from V and 3 from J, leaving 14 bases between them. CDR1 and CDR2 from the germline V gene are MNHEY and SVGEGT. The CDR3 covers 16 residues. The DNA of the CDR3 is TGTGCCAGCAGTTACTCGCCTATCAGACAGCACTATGGCTACACCTTC. The encoded protein is CASSYSPIRQHYGYTF.

This clone occurred many times. This chain joins TRBV12-3 or TRBV12-4 and TRBJ2-7; 9 bases map to TRBD1. The CDR3 loop spans 13 amino acids. Trimming removed 4 bases from V and 3 bases from J; junction bases left unmatched: 1. DNA of the CDR3: TGTGCCAGCAGTTCGGACAGGGGCTACGAGCAGTACTTC. It yields the protein CASSSDRGYEQYF.

This clone has just one count. The chain joins TRBV6-6 to TRBJ2-5; 9 bases match TRBD2. This CDR3 has 15 residues. V dropped 6 bases and J dropped 4; count of bases not matched to a gene: 9. Germline loops: CDR1 MNHNY, CDR2 SVGAGI (reference sequence). CDR3 in amino acids: CASSRVALAGETQYF. The CDR3 DNA sequence: TGTGCCAGCAGCCGGGTGGCACTAGCGGGAGAGACCCAGTACTTC.